This T cell receptor beta chain derives from a study of CD8 T cells in Susac syndrome. V was clipped by 10 bases and J by 7 bases; unmatched bases: 13. Germline V gene data show CDR1 as LNHDA and CDR2 as SQIVND (reference sequence). CDR3 length equals 14 residues. Random hexamers were used to reverse transcribe an amount of about 0.45 to 1 ug RNA. Across 54 Vbeta and 13 Jbeta, immunoSEQ multiplex PCR amplified TCR beta CDR3. Via MiXCR, TCRdb re-called the immunoSEQ multiplex PCR reads, giving one row per CDR3 protein. This sample has about 60,000 distinct CDR3 sequences; about 92% occur once, and the top ten carry 0.2%.

The V call is TRBV19, the J call TRBJ1-5; TRBD1 aligns across 7 bases. The source is a human donor in good health. Input material: CD8+ T cells from PBMCs. DNA for the CDR3: TGTGCCACAGGGGGGATAAGCTCGGGGCAGCCCCAGCATTTT. Protein: CATGGISSGQPQHF.